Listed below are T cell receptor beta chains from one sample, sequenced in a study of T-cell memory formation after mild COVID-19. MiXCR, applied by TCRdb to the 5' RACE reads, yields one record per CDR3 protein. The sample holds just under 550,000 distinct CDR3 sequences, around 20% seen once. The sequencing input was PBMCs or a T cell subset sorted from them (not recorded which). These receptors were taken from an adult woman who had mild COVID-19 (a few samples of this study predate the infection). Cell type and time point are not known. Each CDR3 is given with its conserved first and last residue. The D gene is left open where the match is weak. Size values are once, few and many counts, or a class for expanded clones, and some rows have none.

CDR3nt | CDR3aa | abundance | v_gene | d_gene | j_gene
TGTGCCAGCAGTTCTAGACCGTCGGCAGTCTGGGCAACTAATGAAAAACTGTTTTTT | CASSSRPSAVWATNEKLFF | many | TRBV5-5 | - | TRBJ1-4
TGTGCCAGCAGAGCCGGGACTAGCGGCAACTACAATGAGCAGTTCTTC | CASRAGTSGNYNEQFF | - | TRBV2 | TRBD2 | TRBJ2-1
TGTGCCATCAGTCCCCGGGACTCGCCCACCGGGGAGCTGTTTTTT | CAISPRDSPTGELFF | - | TRBV10-3 | - | TRBJ2-2
TGTGCCAGCAGCTTAGCTGTGTCTAGCGGGAGTACTGGCGAGCAGTACTTC | CASSLAVSSGSTGEQYF | - | TRBV7-6 | TRBD2 | TRBJ2-7
TGTGCCAGCAGCTTTCGAGTAGGAGCACAGGGAGCTAACTATGGCTACACCTTC | CASSFRVGAQGANYGYTF | - | TRBV7-9 | - | TRBJ1-2
TGTGCCAGCAGTTACTTCGATGAGCAGTTCTTC | CASSYFDEQFF | - | TRBV12-3/TRBV12-4 | - | TRBJ2-1
TGTGCCATCAGCCCTGACAGGGATCAGCCCCAGCATTTT | CAISPDRDQPQHF | once | TRBV10-3 | TRBD1 | TRBJ1-5
TGTGCCAGCAGTTCGAAGACAGCGTTCAACTACGAGCAGTACTTC | CASSSKTAFNYEQYF | - | TRBV7-9 | - | TRBJ2-7
TGTGCCAGCAGCATAACCCGGGACGCGGAGGACGAGCAGTACTTC | CASSITRDAEDEQYF | - | TRBV11-2 | - | TRBJ2-7
TGCAGCGTTGATTTGTGGAATGAGCAGTTCTTC | CSVDLWNEQFF | few | TRBV29-1 | - | TRBJ2-1
TGCAGTGCTACCGAAAGCTCCTACAATGAGCAGTTCTTC | CSATESSYNEQFF | - | TRBV20-1 | - | TRBJ2-1
TGCAGTGCTAGAGATTCGTGGGGTGGAGCTAGAGGAGATCAGCCCCAGCATTTT | CSARDSWGGARGDQPQHF | - | TRBV20-1 | - | TRBJ1-5
TGTGCCAGCAACCGGGACAACTTCTACGAGCAGTACTTC | CASNRDNFYEQYF | once | TRBV12-3/TRBV12-4 | - | TRBJ2-7
TGTGCCAGCAGTTTGAGTGATAACTATGGCTACACCTTC | CASSLSDNYGYTF | few | TRBV12-3/TRBV12-4 | - | TRBJ1-2
TGTGCCAGCAGTGAAGGGGACAGGAGCTCCTACGAGCAGTACTTC | CASSEGDRSSYEQYF | - | TRBV6-1 | TRBD1 | TRBJ2-7
TGTGCCAGCAGCTCGGGACAATCGAAGTTCGATGAGCAGTTCTTC | CASSSGQSKFDEQFF | few | TRBV7-2 | - | TRBJ2-1
TGCAGCGTTGGGGACAGGGGGACGGGCTATGGCTACACCTTC | CSVGDRGTGYGYTF | - | TRBV29-1 | TRBD1 | TRBJ1-2
TGTGCCAGCAGCTTCGGTGACGATTACGAGCAGTACTTC | CASSFGDDYEQYF | few | TRBV7-7 | - | TRBJ2-7
TGTGCCAGCAGCTACACAAGAATCCGGGACAGTGAGCATGGCTACACCTTC | CASSYTRIRDSEHGYTF | few | TRBV28 | TRBD1 | TRBJ1-2
TGCAGTGCTAGAGATGTAGGCGCCGGATTCACTGAAGCTTTCTTT | CSARDVGAGFTEAFF | - | TRBV20-1 | - | TRBJ1-1
TGCAGCGTTCGGGGGAATGAGCAGTTCTTC | CSVRGNEQFF | many | TRBV29-1 | - | TRBJ2-1
TGTGCCAGCAGCCCCCGGTCCGCCGGAAACACCATATATTTT | CASSPRSAGNTIYF | few | TRBV7-2 | - | TRBJ1-3
TGTGCCAGCAGCCAAGGAGAGGGGGGGAGTACAGATACGCAGTATTTT | CASSQGEGGSTDTQYF | - | TRBV3-1 | - | TRBJ2-3
TGCGCCAGCAGCTTGGGGTCTGAGGCGCAGTTCTTC | CASSLGSEAQFF | few | TRBV5-1 | - | TRBJ2-1
TGCAGCGTTTCAGGGACAAACACCGGGGAGCTGTTTTTT | CSVSGTNTGELFF | - | TRBV29-1 | - | TRBJ2-2
TGCAGTGCTACGGACCAGAACACCGGGGAGCTGTTTTTT | CSATDQNTGELFF | few | TRBV20-1 | - | TRBJ2-2
TGTGCCTGGAGTGTAAGGGGGGTAACCTACAATGAGCAGTTCTTC | CAWSVRGVTYNEQFF | - | TRBV30 | - | TRBJ2-1
TGTGCCAGCAGCTTAGATCCAGGGGGCACCGGGGAGCTGTTTTTT | CASSLDPGGTGELFF | - | TRBV11-2 | TRBD1 | TRBJ2-2
TGCAGCGTTGACCGGCTAGCGGGAGCCTTACAAGAGACCCAGTACTTC | CSVDRLAGALQETQYF | - | TRBV29-1 | TRBD2 | TRBJ2-5
TGCGCCAGCAGCTCTCGACAGGGGGTCTATGGCTACACCTTC | CASSSRQGVYGYTF | few | TRBV5-1 | TRBD1 | TRBJ1-2
TGTGCCAGCAGAGGTGGAGCGGGAGTACGCTCCTACAATGAGCAGTTCTTC | CASRGGAGVRSYNEQFF | few | TRBV6-2/TRBV6-3 | TRBD2 | TRBJ2-1
TGTGCCAGCAGTCAACTACAGGCGTCCCTAGATGAGCAGTTCTTC | CASSQLQASLDEQFF | - | TRBV12-3/TRBV12-4 | - | TRBJ2-1
TGTGCCAGCAGACCTCCCGGGATGAGCGGGAGGAACACCGGGGAGCTGTTTTTT | CASRPPGMSGRNTGELFF | many | TRBV7-9 | TRBD2 | TRBJ2-2
TGTGCCAGCACGTCCCCTGGGGCCAACGTCCTGACTTTC | CASTSPGANVLTF | few | TRBV7-6 | - | TRBJ2-6
TGCGCCAGCAGCTTAACCGTCGCGGGTCAAAAACCCCATCATCAGCCCCAGCATTTT | CASSLTVAGQKPHHQPQHF | - | TRBV5-1 | - | TRBJ1-5
TGCGCCAGCAGCCAAGTGGCGGAGTATGGCTACACCTTC | CASSQVAEYGYTF | - | TRBV4-1 | - | TRBJ1-2
TGTGCCAGTAGTATGGGTCGTGGGAATGAAAAACTGTTTTTT | CASSMGRGNEKLFF | few | TRBV19 | - | TRBJ1-4
TGCGCCAGCAGCTTGGATGTGACACCTGTGGACCAGTACTTC | CASSLDVTPVDQYF | many | TRBV5-1 | - | TRBJ2-5
TGTGCCAGCAGCCTAGCGGGACGGTCCTTCAATGAGCAGTTCTTC | CASSLAGRSFNEQFF | - | TRBV6-2/TRBV6-3 | TRBD2 | TRBJ2-1
TGTGCCAGCAGCCAATCGAACACTGAAGCTTTCTTT | CASSQSNTEAFF | - | TRBV7-9 | - | TRBJ1-1
TGTGCCAGCAACCGACAGGGAAATAGCAATCAGCCCCAGCATTTT | CASNRQGNSNQPQHF | - | TRBV6-6 | TRBD1 | TRBJ1-5
TGTGCCAGCAGCCTCAAGGGACAGAACCAAGAGACCCAGTACTTC | CASSLKGQNQETQYF | few | TRBV7-9 | TRBD1 | TRBJ2-5
TGTGCCAGCAGCTCGGTCCCAGGGTCCATATCCTACGAGCAGTACTTC | CASSSVPGSISYEQYF | - | TRBV5-5 | - | TRBJ2-7
TGTGCCAGCAGTACCCGATGGTTCGAGCTGTTTTTT | CASSTRWFELFF | - | TRBV6-2/TRBV6-3 | - | TRBJ2-2
TGTGCCAGCAGCATTGGGACAGGGCGAGGAAACACCATATATTTT | CASSIGTGRGNTIYF | - | TRBV28 | TRBD1 | TRBJ1-3
TGCAGCGTTCTAGGGGGTCAAATGAACACTGAAGCTTTCTTT | CSVLGGQMNTEAFF | - | TRBV29-1 | - | TRBJ1-1
TGTGCCAGCAGTTTCAGCGGGAGCGGTGGCAATGAGCAGTTCTTC | CASSFSGSGGNEQFF | few | TRBV6-5 | TRBD2 | TRBJ2-1
TGTGCCAGCAGCTTAGGAAGGCTATCCCGGGGCGGCGAGCAGTACTTC | CASSLGRLSRGGEQYF | few | TRBV7-2 | - | TRBJ2-7
TGTGCCAGCAGTTACGGTCACACTAACTATGGCTACACCTTC | CASSYGHTNYGYTF | - | TRBV6-6 | - | TRBJ1-2
TGTGCTAGTGGTCTCGAAGGCGAGCAGTACTTC | CASGLEGEQYF | - | TRBV12-5 | - | TRBJ2-7
TGCGCCAGCAAAGAGGAGCGGGGGAGTTCCTACGAGCAGTACTTC | CASKEERGSSYEQYF | few | TRBV5-1 | TRBD2 | TRBJ2-7
TGTGCCAGCAGTTCAGTCGAAAGGGCCCAGTACTTC | CASSSVERAQYF | - | TRBV27 | - | TRBJ2-5